A single sample is the source of the 27 T cell receptor beta chains below, sequenced in a study of blood T cell repertoires in COVID-19. Produced via immunoSEQ multiplex PCR; TCRdb's table is partial and in-frame only. The data show tens of thousands of clones, 83% seen once. The sequencing sample was made of peripheral blood. Receptor source: a man at least 80 years old with acute or convalescent COVID-19.

This clone was recorded only once. The chain uses TRBV18 and TRBJ1-5, with 7 bases matching TRBD1. CDR1 and CDR2 from the germline V gene are KGHSH and LQKENI. This CDR3 contains 13 residues. V lost 4 bases and J lost 9; bases outside the gene matches: 6. CDR3 nucleotide sequence: TGTGCCAGCTCACGGGACAGCCAAAGGCCCCAGCATTTT. Residues: CASSRDSQRPQHF.

This rearrangement joins TRBV4-1 to TRBJ1-5; weak D call: TRBD1 (6 bases). The germline gives CDR1 MGHRA, CDR2 YSYEKL. The V end was cut by 3 bases, the J end by 6 bases, with 18 bases between. The CDR3 is 16 amino acids. This chain's CDR3 is CASSQEWGLVGQPQHF. The DNA of the CDR3 is TGCGCCAGCAGCCAGGAATGGGGGCTGGTCGGTCAGCCCCAGCATTTT.

DNA of the CDR3: TGTGCCAGCAGCCAAGATCTATACGGTTACGAGCAGTACTTC. It translates to CASSQDLYGYEQYF. The chain combines TRBV14 with TRBJ2-7; D ambiguous. CDR1 is SGHDN and CDR2 is FVKESK in the germline V gene. Trimming cost V 0 bases and J 4 bases, with 10 bases left between them. The CDR3 covers 14 residues.

The table lists this clone with a few counts. Here the CDR3 DNA reads TGCGCCAGCAGTCAACCGGGACAGAACTACGAGCAGTACTTC. Translating it yields CASSQPGQNYEQYF. The V gene is TRBV4-1, the J gene TRBJ2-7; 7 positions match TRBD1. Germline V gives CDR1 MGHRA, CDR2 YSYEKL. There are 14 residues in the CDR3. The junction had 8 bases not matched to a gene; V was cut back by 6 bases and J by 3 bases.

The chain joins TRBV10-1 to TRBJ2-7; 8 bases align to TRBD1. CDR3 length: 12 residues. Germline V lookup: CDR1 WNHNN, CDR2 SYGVQD (reference sequence). V lost 9 bases, J lost 1 base, and 2 bases stayed unmatched. In DNA, the CDR3 is TGCGCCAGTGGACAGGGATCCTACGAGCAGTACTTC. Its translation: CASGQGSYEQYF.

The chain employs TRBV2 and TRBJ1-6, with D uncertain. This CDR3 is 13 amino acids long. Between the trimmed V and J ends, which lost 8 bases and 7 bases, there was a span of 12 bases. Germline CDR1 reads SNHLY; CDR2 reads FYNNEI. The CDR3 DNA reads TGTGCCAGCGGTGGAGGGAGGAATTCACCCCTCCACTTT. As protein: CASGGGRNSPLHF.

This clone was counted a single time. DNA for the CDR3: TGTGCCAGCAGTTTAGATGCAGACAGGGCCTATGAAAACTCCTATGGCTACACCTTC. Its translation is CASSLDADRAYENSYGYTF. The chain has TRBV28 and TRBJ1-2, with 7 bases identical to TRBD1. Trimming at V came to 2 bases and at J to 4 bases, leaving 19 bases not matched to a gene. CDR3 length: 19 amino acids. The germline V gene encodes CDR1 MDHEN and CDR2 SYDVKM.

The chain has TRBV7-9 and TRBJ1-1, with TRBD1 matching 7 bases. The junction had 11 bases not matched to a gene; V was cut back by 5 bases and J by 5 bases. Germline V gene sequence: CDR1 SEHNR, CDR2 FQNEAQ (reference sequence). This CDR3 spans 15 amino acids. The CDR3 sequence: CASSLGTAGWTEAFF. The CDR3 DNA follows: TGTGCCAGCAGCCTCGGGACAGCAGGGTGGACTGAAGCTTTCTTT. The full variable domain, completed using reference TRBV7-9 and TRBJ1-1, is DTGVSQNPRHKITKRGQNVTFRCDPISEHNRLYWYRQTLGQGPEFLTYFQNEAQLEKSRLLSDRFSAERPKGSFSTLEIQRTEQGDSAMYLCASSLGTAGWTEAFFGQGTRLTVV.

CDR3 in amino acids: CAWSVSGAGEKLFF. In nucleotides, the CDR3 is TGTGCCTGGAGTGTGTCCGGGGCGGGGGAAAAACTGTTTTTT. This chain joins TRBV30 and TRBJ1-4, with D perhaps TRBD1 (5 bases). V lost 0 bases and J lost 8, with 13 bases in between. CDR3 length equals 14 residues. Germline assignment: CDR1 GTSNPN and CDR2 SVGIG (reference sequence).

This CDR3 is CASSRRQGPNQPQHF. CDR3 nucleotide sequence: TGTGCCAGCAGTCGAAGACAGGGGCCCAATCAGCCCCAGCATTTT. The V call is TRBV28, the J call TRBJ1-5, with 8 bases matching TRBD1. CDR1 is MDHEN, CDR2 SYDVKM, per germline. This CDR3 has 15 residues. V dropped 5 bases and J dropped 3; count of bases not matched to a gene: 6.

V usage is TRBV4-3 and J usage is TRBJ2-1, with D tentatively TRBD1 (6 bases). This CDR3 region has 15 residues. Trimming cost V 8 bases and J 1 base, with 15 bases left between them. Germline V CDR1 and CDR2: LGHNA, YSLEER. The CDR3 region is CASRTDSASYNEQFF. CDR3 DNA: TGCGCCAGCCGGACAGACTCAGCTTCCTACAATGAGCAGTTCTTC.

The chain links TRBV7-2 to TRBJ1-1, with D perhaps matching TRBD1 (5 bases). Germline loops: CDR1 SGHTA, CDR2 FQGNSA. V shed 1 base and J shed 3 bases, with 12 bases lying between them. The CDR3 sequence is 15 residues long. The CDR3 sequence: CASSLGGRWDTEAFF. The CDR3 bases are TGTGCCAGCAGCTTAGGGGGCCGGTGGGACACTGAAGCTTTCTTT.

The chain recombines TRBV4-1 with TRBJ1-6; the match to TRBD1 covers 7 bases. Germline CDR1 reads MGHRA; CDR2 reads YSYEKL. Trimming cost V 1 base and J 4 bases; bases outside gene matches: 1. This CDR3 has 15 amino acids. CDR3 amino acids: CASSQGDSYNSPLHF. CDR3 nucleotides: TGCGCCAGCAGCCAAGGGGACAGTTATAATTCACCCCTCCACTTT.

The rearrangement uses TRBV27 and TRBJ1-1; a possible D gene is TRBD1 (5 bases). Germline V gives CDR1 MNHEY, CDR2 SMNVEV (reference sequence). This CDR3 has 14 residues. Between the trimmed V and J ends, which lost 5 bases and 1 base, there was a span of 11 bases. The CDR3 spells CASSPTGWNTEAFF. The CDR3 nucleotides are TGTGCCAGCAGTCCAACAGGATGGAACACTGAAGCTTTCTTT.

The rearrangement joins TRBV3-1 (or the pseudogene TRBV3-2) to TRBJ1-4; tentatively, D is TRBD1 (5 bases). Trimming stripped 1 base from V and 5 bases from J, with 14 bases between. The CDR3 is 16 amino acids. Germline values: CDR1 LGHDT, CDR2 YNNKEL (reference sequence). For the CDR3, the DNA is TGTGCCAGCAGCCAAGGGGGGGTCCGGCTCAATGAAAAACTGTTTTTT. Translating it yields CASSQGGVRLNEKLFF.

This clone has just one count. The chain recombines TRBV18 with TRBJ2-5; TRBD1 is a possible D gene (5 bases). Trimming removed 2 bases at V and 0 bases at J, with 7 bases between. The germline V gene encodes CDR1 KGHSH and CDR2 LQKENI. The CDR3 length is 14 residues. CDR3 loop: CASSPATDQETQYF. The CDR3, as DNA: TGTGCCAGCTCACCAGCGACAGACCAAGAGACCCAGTACTTC.

The chain employs TRBV4-1 and TRBJ1-1, with TRBD1 as a possible D gene (6 bases). The CDR3 is 15 residues long. Germline V lookup: CDR1 MGHRA, CDR2 YSYEKL. V was shortened by 1 base and J by 1 base, with 10 bases between the two germline ends. This CDR3 reads CASSQGQAGNTEAFF. The CDR3 DNA reads TGCGCCAGCAGCCAAGGACAGGCTGGGAACACTGAAGCTTTCTTT.

The rearrangement links TRBV27 to TRBJ2-1; 7 bases match TRBD2. The ends lost 6 bases at V and 3 bases at J; junction bases unmatched: 8. Germline V gene data show CDR1 as MNHEY and CDR2 as SMNVEV (reference sequence). This CDR3 has 15 residues. For the CDR3, the DNA is TGTGCCAGCAGGATACAGCGGGATGGCTACAATGAGCAGTTCTTC. It encodes CASRIQRDGYNEQFF.

This chain uses TRBV18 with TRBJ2-3; D may be TRBD1 (6 bases). CDR1 is KGHSH and CDR2 is LQKENI in the germline V gene. The CDR3 length is 14 residues. The germline V and J ends were trimmed by 4 bases and 2 bases, with 10 bases remaining between them. The CDR3 region is CASSLRDTTDTQYF. The CDR3 coding sequence is TGTGCCAGCTCACTCCGGGACACCACAGATACGCAGTATTTT.

The CDR3 protein is CASSLDQGRDTEAFF. The CDR3 coding sequence is TGTGCCAGCAGCTTGGACCAGGGGAGAGACACTGAAGCTTTCTTT. This chain joins TRBV7-2 and TRBJ1-1; tentative D call: TRBD1 (6 bases). Per the germline V gene, CDR1 is SGHTA and CDR2 is FQGNSA. This CDR3 comprises 15 residues. The germline V and J ends were trimmed by 3 bases and 3 bases, with 14 bases remaining between them.

The genes are TRBV7-8 and TRBJ1-2, with TRBD1 matching 11 bases. The CDR3 covers 17 residues. V lost 2 bases to trimming and J lost 6 bases; unmatched junction nucleotides: 11. Per the germline V gene, CDR1 is SGHVS and CDR2 is FQNEAQ. The CDR3 protein is CASSLRSPGQGGNGYTF. The CDR3 DNA is TGTGCCAGCAGCTTAAGATCACCGGGACAGGGGGGGAATGGCTACACCTTC.

This clone showed up just once. V is TRBV6-2 or TRBV6-3 and J is TRBJ1-6, with a weak D call TRBD1 (6 bases). Germline lookup yields CDR1 MNHEY and CDR2 SVGEGT. The CDR3 loop spans 16 amino acids. Trimming took 4 bases from V and 7 from J, leaving 17 bases between them. For the CDR3, the DNA is TGTGCCAGCAGTTCCAAGACAAGGGGGATCAATTCACCCCTCCACTTT. It specifies CASSSKTRGINSPLHF.

This clone has a handful of counts. The rearrangement uses TRBV6-5 and TRBJ1-6; D gene uncertain. CDR1 MNHEY and CDR2 SVGAGI come from the germline V gene. This CDR3 comprises 14 residues. The V and J ends lost 6 bases and 4 bases respectively, with 10 bases between them. The CDR3 DNA follows: TGTGCCAGCAGCATACAGTCGTATAATTCACCCCTCCACTTT. Translating it yields CASSIQSYNSPLHF.

As concerns this clone: At the DNA level, this CDR3 is encoded by other sequences in the same sample as well. This sequence joins TRBV28 and TRBJ2-3; TRBD2 aligns across 11 bases. The germline V gene encodes CDR1 MDHEN and CDR2 SYDVKM. The CDR3 has 20 residues. Trimming took 4 bases from V and 0 from J; bases not matched to a gene: 15. The chain's CDR3 is CASSSPGVAGGEPSTDTQYF. In DNA, the CDR3 is TGTGCCAGCAGTTCACCCGGAGTAGCGGGAGGGGAACCTAGCACAGATACGCAGTATTTT.

The chain uses TRBV2 and TRBJ1-1, with 10 bases aligning to TRBD1. The CDR3 sequence is 15 residues long. V was clipped by 3 bases and J by 4 bases; unmatched bases: 5. Germline CDR1 SNHLY, CDR2 FYNNEI. CDR3 region: CASSETRTGGTEAFF. The DNA for the CDR3 is TGTGCCAGCAGTGAGACCCGGACAGGGGGCACTGAAGCTTTCTTT. Combining the CDR3 with reference TRBV2 and TRBJ1-1 gives the whole variable domain EPEVTQTPSHQVTQMGQEVILRCVPISNHLYFYWYRQILGQKVEFLVSFYNNEISEKSEIFDDQFSVERPDGSNFTLKIRSTKLEDSAMYFCASSETRTGGTEAFFGQGTRLTVV.

The chain has TRBV6-6 and TRBJ1-1; possible D gene TRBD1, 6 bases. Germline V CDR1 and CDR2: MNHNY, SVGAGI (reference sequence). There are 14 residues in the CDR3. V shed 0 bases and J shed 10 bases, with 15 bases lying between them. The CDR3 is CASSYSHNREGAFF. The CDR3 nucleotides read TGTGCCAGCAGTTACTCGCATAACAGGGAGGGAGCTTTCTTT.

The CDR3 DNA sequence: TGTGCCAGCAGTTTATCAATCCCCCCGGGGCGGGCGAGGGGGGGCTACACCTTC. This gives the protein CASSLSIPPGRARGGYTF. The chain has TRBV28 and TRBJ1-2; tentatively, D is TRBD1 (6 bases). The CDR3 is 18 amino acids. V lost 1 base and J lost 8, with 26 bases in between. Germline V gives CDR1 MDHEN, CDR2 SYDVKM.